One and the same sample provided the 14 T cell receptor beta chains below, sequenced in a study of blood T cell repertoires in COVID-19. TCRdb's table, derived via immunoSEQ multiplex PCR, lists solely in-frame clones and lacks some. This table holds 300,000 to 450,000 clones, 70% to 90% found once. Sequencing was done on a sample of PBMCs or T cells enriched from blood (not recorded which). The receptors shown here come from a man younger than 45 who had recovered from COVID-19.

The chain is built from TRBV5-1 and TRBJ1-1, with D possibly being TRBD1 (5 bases). The germline CDR1 and CDR2 sequences are SGHRS and YFSETQ. CDR3 size: 13 residues. With 6 bases removed from V and 3 bases from J, the gap between germline ends came to 12 bases. The CDR3 sequence: CASTRTQYTEAFF. The DNA of the CDR3 is TGCGCCAGCACCCGGACACAGTACACTGAAGCTTTCTTT.

The chain links TRBV10-3 to TRBJ1-2; TRBD1 aligns across 11 bases. CDR3 length: 14 residues. The germline V gene has CDR1 ENHRY and CDR2 SYGVKD. J was trimmed by 7 bases and V by 6 bases; bases with no gene match: 7. In DNA, the CDR3 is TGTGCCATCAGCCCGGGACAGGGGGTTGGTGGCTACACCTTC. Its protein is CAISPGQGVGGYTF.

V and J are TRBV18 and TRBJ2-1; the D gene is possibly TRBD1 (6 bases). Germline loops: CDR1 KGHSH, CDR2 LQKENI. The V end was cut by 2 bases, the J end by 8 bases, with 10 bases between. There are 13 residues in the CDR3. DNA for the CDR3: TGTGCCAGCTCACCAAGATCAGGGGATGAGCAGTTCTTC. This encodes CASSPRSGDEQFF.

V usage is TRBV2 and J usage is TRBJ2-7, with D unresolved. Germline V gives CDR1 SNHLY, CDR2 FYNNEI. V lost 3 bases to trimming and J lost 3 bases, with 15 bases between them. CDR3 size: 15 residues. The DNA for the CDR3 is TGTGCCAGCAGTGATAATGTCATAGCTAACTACGAGCAGTACTTC. Encoded protein: CASSDNVIANYEQYF.

The rearrangement joins TRBV9 to TRBJ2-3; 7 bases fit TRBD1. The germline CDR1 and CDR2 sequences are SGDLS and YYNGEE. Trimming cost V 3 bases and J 3 bases; bases outside gene matches: 7. The CDR3 is made up of 15 amino acids. CDR3 sequence reads: CASSETGDRTDTQYF. The CDR3 nucleotides are TGTGCCAGCAGCGAAACAGGGGATCGGACAGATACGCAGTATTTT.

This clone was observed a single time. The rearrangement uses TRBV10-3 and TRBJ2-7; 7 nucleotides line up with TRBD2. The junction had 9 bases not matched to a gene; V was cut back by 7 bases and J by 0 bases. The germline CDR1 and CDR2 sequences are ENHRY and SYGVKD. The CDR3 is 15 amino acids. CDR3 residues: CAIMGGGGSSYEQYF. CDR3 nucleotides: TGTGCCATCATGGGCGGCGGGGGTAGCTCCTACGAGCAGTACTTC.

The V call is TRBV29-1, the J call TRBJ2-3, with D possibly being TRBD2 (6 bases). V lost 1 base and J lost 5, with 28 bases in between. Germline values: CDR1 SQVTM, CDR2 ANQGSEA. The CDR3 extends over 19 amino acids. The CDR3 DNA reads TGCAGCGTTGAAGGAAAAGGGGATTACACTAGCATGTGGGGAGATACGCAGTATTTT. It encodes CSVEGKGDYTSMWGDTQYF.

This clone was seen only once. The CDR3 spells CASSTLTGPNTEAFF. The CDR3 DNA reads TGTGCCAGCAGTACCCTGACAGGGCCGAACACTGAAGCTTTCTTT. The V and J genes are TRBV27 and TRBJ1-1; TRBD1 matches 7 bases. Trimming at V came to 5 bases and at J to 1 base, leaving 7 bases not matched to a gene. Germline loops: CDR1 MNHEY, CDR2 SMNVEV (reference sequence). The CDR3 totals 15 residues.

The chain is built from TRBV5-1 and TRBJ2-7; 10 nucleotides match TRBD1. This CDR3 contains 15 residues. In germline, CDR1 is SGHRS, CDR2 YFSETQ. After removal of 4 bases from V and 4 bases from J, the junction contained 8 bases not matched to a gene. The CDR3 spells CASSGGDRGVYEQYF. CDR3 DNA sequence: TGCGCCAGCAGCGGTGGGGACAGGGGCGTTTACGAGCAGTACTTC.

This rearrangement joins TRBV5-1 to TRBJ2-5, with 7 bases fitting TRBD2. Germline CDR1 is SGHRS and CDR2 is YFSETQ. CDR3 size: 15 residues. J was trimmed by 3 bases and V by 1 base; bases with no gene match: 6. As DNA, the CDR3 is TGCGCCAGCAGCTTGTCTCGGGCGGGGGAAGAGACCCAGTACTTC. Residues: CASSLSRAGEETQYF.

V usage is TRBV25-1 and J usage is TRBJ1-2; D remains ambiguous. The CDR3 has 12 residues. Looked up from germline, CDR1 is MGHDK and CDR2 is SYGVNS. V lost 3 bases to trimming and J lost 7 bases, with 9 bases between them. The CDR3 bases are TGTGCCAGCAGTGAGCCCGACACTGGCTACACCTTC. It is translated as CASSEPDTGYTF.

The chain couples TRBV3-1 (or the pseudogene TRBV3-2) to TRBJ2-6, with D unresolved. Between the trimmed V and J ends, which lost 0 bases and 3 bases, there was a span of 3 bases. The CDR3 contains 14 residues. Germline V gene sequence: CDR1 LGHDT, CDR2 YNNKEL (reference sequence). The CDR3 loop is CASSQDSGANVLTF. DNA for the CDR3: TGTGCCAGCAGCCAAGATAGTGGGGCCAACGTCCTGACTTTC.

This chain links TRBV3-1 (or the pseudogene TRBV3-2) with TRBJ1-3; unclear D gene. CDR1 and CDR2 (germline): LGHDT, YNNKEL (reference sequence). V was trimmed by 5 bases and J by 3 bases, leaving 5 bases between them. The CDR3 is 12 residues long. The CDR3, as DNA: TGTGCCAGCAGCGCCAGTGGAAACACCATATATTTT. Encoded protein: CASSASGNTIYF.

J is TRBJ1-2 and V is TRBV6-5; D is unresolved. From germline, CDR1 is MNHEY and CDR2 SVGAGI. The CDR3 sequence is 15 residues long. Trimming removed 3 bases at V and 0 bases at J, with 11 bases between. The CDR3 reads CASSYMAVPNYGYTF. CDR3 in DNA: TGTGCCAGCAGTTATATGGCAGTCCCTAACTATGGCTACACCTTC.